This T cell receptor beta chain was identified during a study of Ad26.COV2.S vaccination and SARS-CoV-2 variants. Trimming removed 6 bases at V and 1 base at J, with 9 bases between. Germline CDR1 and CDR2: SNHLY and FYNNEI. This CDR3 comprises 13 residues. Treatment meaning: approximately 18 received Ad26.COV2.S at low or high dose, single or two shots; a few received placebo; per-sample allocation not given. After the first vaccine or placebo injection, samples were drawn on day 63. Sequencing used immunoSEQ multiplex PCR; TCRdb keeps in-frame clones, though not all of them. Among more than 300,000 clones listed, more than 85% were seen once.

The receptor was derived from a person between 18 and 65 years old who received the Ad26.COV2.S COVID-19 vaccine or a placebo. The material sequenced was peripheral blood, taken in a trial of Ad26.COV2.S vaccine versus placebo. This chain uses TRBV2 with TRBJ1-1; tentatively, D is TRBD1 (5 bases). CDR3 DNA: TGTGCCAGCAGGTACGACAGGAACACTGAAGCTTTCTTT. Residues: CASRYDRNTEAFF.